The 2 T cell receptor beta chains listed next were all sequenced from one sample in a study of shared clonotypes between healthy human individuals (dated by TCRdb to the early 2020s). For the CD8 naive samples, CD45RO-negative cells were positively selected for CCR7, yielding a CD45RA+CCR7+ population from which TemRA cells were excluded. Library prep was done by the immunoSEQ multiplex PCR assay. The clones in this table, taken by TCRdb from immuneACCESS, are in-frame only. Not every clone is retained; where verified, under half of the shortfall comes from an unresolved V gene, and the cause of the rest is unknown. The sample profile shows about 2.1 million clones; approximately 92% of them were found once. Of the sample, less than 2% is held by the ten largest clones. The sample was naive CD8+ T cells from PBMCs. The sample's cell subset or site label, decoded: CD45RA+CCR7+. The receptor set was obtained from a man younger than 35 in good health. Some clones in this sample may be carry-over from other donors' samples.

The chain has TRBV12-2 and TRBJ2-7; the table's D call, TRBD2, has no DNA check behind it. TRBV12-2 is an annotated pseudogene. The CDR3 consists of 16 residues. The CDR3 coding sequence is TGTGCAAGTGGCCGCTTTGAATGGCGGTCTGCCTACGAGCAGTACTTC. It yields the protein CASGRFEWRSAYEQYF.

The rearrangement uses TRBV7-3 and TRBJ2-6, with TRBD1 matching over 10 bases. The V segment lost 2 bases and the J segment 0 bases; nucleotides outside the gene matches: 7. The CDR3 sequence is 19 residues long. Germline V gene lookup returns CDR1 SGHTA and CDR2 FQGTGA. The CDR3 loop reads CASSLVGTGADSGANVLTF. Here the CDR3 DNA reads TGTGCCAGCAGCTTAGTGGGGACAGGGGCGGACTCTGGGGCCAACGTCCTGACTTTC.